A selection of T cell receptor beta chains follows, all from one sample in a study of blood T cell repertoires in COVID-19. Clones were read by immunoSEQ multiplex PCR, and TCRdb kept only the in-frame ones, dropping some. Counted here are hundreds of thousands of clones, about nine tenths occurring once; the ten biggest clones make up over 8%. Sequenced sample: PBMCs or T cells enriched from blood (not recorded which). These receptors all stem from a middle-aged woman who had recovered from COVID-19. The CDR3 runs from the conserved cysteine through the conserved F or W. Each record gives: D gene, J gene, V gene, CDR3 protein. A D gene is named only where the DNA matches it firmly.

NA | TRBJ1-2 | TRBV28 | CASSRVTGYGYTF
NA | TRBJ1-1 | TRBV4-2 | CASSQTAEGGTEAFF
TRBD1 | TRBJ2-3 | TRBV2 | CASRGQGLSTDTQYF
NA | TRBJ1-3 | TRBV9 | CARPGRGGSGNTIYF
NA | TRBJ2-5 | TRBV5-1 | CASSLGLLQETQYF
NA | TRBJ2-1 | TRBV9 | CASSVASSYNEQFF
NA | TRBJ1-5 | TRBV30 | CAWSEGSPSQHF
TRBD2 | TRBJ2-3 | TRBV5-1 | CASSLGTSGGTDTQYF
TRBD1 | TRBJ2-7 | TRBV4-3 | CASSQRTGKGYEQYF
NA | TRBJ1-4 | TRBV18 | CASSPEGATNEKLFF
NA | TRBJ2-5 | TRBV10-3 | CAISDLRGGVKETQYF
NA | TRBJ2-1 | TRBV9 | CASSVVGGSNEQFF
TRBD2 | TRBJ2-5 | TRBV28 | CASSGGLGQETQYF
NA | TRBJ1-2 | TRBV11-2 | CASSYGTNYGYTF
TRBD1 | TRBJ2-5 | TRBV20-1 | CSASPGTGVLGQETQYF
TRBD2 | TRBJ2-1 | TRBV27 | CASTRSGGAFEQFF
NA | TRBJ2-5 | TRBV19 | CASSLPGGLGETQYF
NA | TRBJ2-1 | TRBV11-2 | CASSLEGREYYNEQFF
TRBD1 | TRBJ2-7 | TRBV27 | CASYRGMGYEQYF
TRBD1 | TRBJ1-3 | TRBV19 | CASSRRQRDRGEWYTIYF
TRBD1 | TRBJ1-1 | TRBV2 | CASRPQGATEAFF
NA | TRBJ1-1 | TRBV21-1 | CASSKVGDRGGPEAFF
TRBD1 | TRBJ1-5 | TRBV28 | CASSLTAGGPNQPQHF
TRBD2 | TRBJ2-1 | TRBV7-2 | CASSAPASGRAGEQFF
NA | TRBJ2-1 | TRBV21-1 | CASSNDRVRTNNEQFF
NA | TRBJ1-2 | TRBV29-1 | CSVVPDTYEGYTF